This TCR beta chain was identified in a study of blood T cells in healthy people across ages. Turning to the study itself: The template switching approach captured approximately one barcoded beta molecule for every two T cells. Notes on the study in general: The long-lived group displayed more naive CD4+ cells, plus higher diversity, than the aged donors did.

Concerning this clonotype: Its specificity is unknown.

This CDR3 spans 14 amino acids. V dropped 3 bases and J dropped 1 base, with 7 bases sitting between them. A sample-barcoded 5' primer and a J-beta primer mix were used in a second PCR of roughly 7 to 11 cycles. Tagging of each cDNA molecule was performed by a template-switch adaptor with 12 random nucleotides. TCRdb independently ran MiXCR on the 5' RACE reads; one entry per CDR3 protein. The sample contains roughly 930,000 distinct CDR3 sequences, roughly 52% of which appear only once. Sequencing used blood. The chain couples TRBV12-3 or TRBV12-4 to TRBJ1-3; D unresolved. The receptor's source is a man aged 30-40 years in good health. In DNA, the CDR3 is TGTGCCAGCAGTTTTTTGGGGTCTGGAAACACCATATATTTT. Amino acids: CASSFLGSGNTIYF.